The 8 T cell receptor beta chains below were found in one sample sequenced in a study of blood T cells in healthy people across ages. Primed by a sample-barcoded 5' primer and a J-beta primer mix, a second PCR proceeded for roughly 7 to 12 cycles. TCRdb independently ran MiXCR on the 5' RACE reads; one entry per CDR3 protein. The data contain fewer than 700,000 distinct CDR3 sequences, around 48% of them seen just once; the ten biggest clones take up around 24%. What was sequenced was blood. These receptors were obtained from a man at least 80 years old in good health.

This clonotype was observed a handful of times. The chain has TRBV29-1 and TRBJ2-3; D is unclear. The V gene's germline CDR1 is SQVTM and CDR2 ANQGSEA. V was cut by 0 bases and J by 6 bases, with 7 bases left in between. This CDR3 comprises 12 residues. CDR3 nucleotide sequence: TGCAGCGTTGAAGATAGCTTTGATACGCAGTATTTT. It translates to CSVEDSFDTQYF.

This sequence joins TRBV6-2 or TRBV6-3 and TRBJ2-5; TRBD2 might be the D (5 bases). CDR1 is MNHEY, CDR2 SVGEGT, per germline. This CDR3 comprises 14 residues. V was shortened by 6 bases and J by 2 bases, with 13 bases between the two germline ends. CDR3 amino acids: CASRPQGRQETQYF. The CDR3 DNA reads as TGTGCCAGCAGACCGCAAGGGAGACAAGAGACCCAGTACTTC.

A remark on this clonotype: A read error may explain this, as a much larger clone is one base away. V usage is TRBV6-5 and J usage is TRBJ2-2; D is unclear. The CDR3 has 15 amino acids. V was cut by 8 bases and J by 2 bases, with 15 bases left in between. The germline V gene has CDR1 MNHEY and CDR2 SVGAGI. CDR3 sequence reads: CASCTPPPNTGELFF. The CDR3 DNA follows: TGTGCCAGCTGTACCCCTCCACCAAACACCGGGGAGCTGTTTTTT.

CDR3 sequence: CASSLAARRGQETQYF. The CDR3 region has the DNA TGTGCCAGCAGCTTAGCCGCCCGGAGGGGTCAGGAGACCCAGTACTTC. The chain employs TRBV7-2 and TRBJ2-5; maybe TRBD2 (6 bases). The CDR3 has 16 residues. CDR1 is SGHTA and CDR2 is FQGNSA in the germline V gene. The germline V and J ends were trimmed by 0 bases and 5 bases, with 16 bases remaining between them.

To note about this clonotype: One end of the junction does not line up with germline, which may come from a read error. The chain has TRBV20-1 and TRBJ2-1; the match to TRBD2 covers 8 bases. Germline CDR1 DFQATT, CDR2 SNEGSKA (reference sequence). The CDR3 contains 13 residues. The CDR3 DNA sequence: TGCAGTGCCAGAGGACTAGCATGGAATGAGCAGTTCTTC. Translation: CSARGLAWNEQFF.

This CDR3 is CRALTGGGTEAFF. DNA for the CDR3: TGCAGAGCGTTGACAGGAGGAGGCACTGAAGCTTTCTTT. This chain connects TRBV20-1 to TRBJ1-1, with D maybe TRBD1 (6 bases). The length of the CDR3 is 13 residues. Germline lookup yields CDR1 DFQATT and CDR2 SNEGSKA (reference sequence).

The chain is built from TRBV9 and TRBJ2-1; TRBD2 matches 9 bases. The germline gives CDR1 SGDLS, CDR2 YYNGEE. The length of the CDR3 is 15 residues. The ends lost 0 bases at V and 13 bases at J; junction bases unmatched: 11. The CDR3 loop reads CASSVVAGVSETQFF. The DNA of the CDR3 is TGTGCCAGCAGCGTAGTAGCGGGGGTATCGGAGACCCAGTTCTTC. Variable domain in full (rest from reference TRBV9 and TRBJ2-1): DSGVTQTPKHLITATGQRVTLRCSPRSGDLSVYWYQQSLDQGLQFLIQYYNGEERAKGNILERFSAQQFPDLHSELNLSSLELGDSALYFCASSVVAGVSETQFFGPGTRLTVL.

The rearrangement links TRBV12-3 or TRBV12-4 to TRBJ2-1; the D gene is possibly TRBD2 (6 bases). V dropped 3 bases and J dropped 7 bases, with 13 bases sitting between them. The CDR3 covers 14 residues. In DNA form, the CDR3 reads TGTGCCAGCAGTTTGGGTGGGGGAGGAAATGAGCAGTTCTTC. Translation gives CASSLGGGGNEQFF.